A selection of T cell receptor beta chains follows, all from one sample in a study of T-cell reconstitution after alpha-beta-depleted transplantation in children. From the PCR reads, TCRdb called clonotypes with MiXCR, one entry per CDR3 protein. The table includes some 500,000 distinct CDR3 sequences, approximately 32% detected once. This sample comprised PBMCs from the stem cell graft donor, obtained from the stem cell graft. These receptors were obtained from a human donor who donated a stem cell graft to a child with aplastic anemia. CDR3s include the opening cysteine and the closing phenylalanine or tryptophan. A D gene is named only where the DNA matches it firmly. The listing skips clone size in some rows; elsewhere it reads once, few, many or a size class.

V gene	CDR3 length	J gene	clone size	D gene	CDR3 DNA	CDR3 protein
TRBV7-3	14	TRBJ2-1	.	.	TGTGCCAGCAGCTTAGGTCCCTCCCTCAATGAGCAGTTCTTC	CASSLGPSLNEQFF
TRBV4-3	18	TRBJ2-3	.	.	TGCGCCAGCAGCCAAGATCTGGTGGGCCTAGCCGGTCCAGATACGCAGTATTTT	CASSQDLVGLAGPDTQYF
TRBV27	16	TRBJ2-5	.	TRBD1	TGTGCCAGCAGTTCTTCACGACGGGACAGCCAAGAGACCCAGTACTTC	CASSSSRRDSQETQYF
TRBV7-9	14	TRBJ2-7	few	.	TGTGCCAGCAGCTCGGGACGGACCACCTACGAGCAGTACTTC	CASSSGRTTYEQYF
TRBV7-2	14	TRBJ1-5	.	TRBD1	TGTGCCAGCAGCACAAGACAGGGGGAACAGCCCCAGCATTTT	CASSTRQGEQPQHF
TRBV29-1	13	TRBJ2-1	.	TRBD2	TGCAGCGTTTGGGGGGTGACTAGCGGGGAGCAGTTCTTC	CSVWGVTSGEQFF
TRBV6-5	14	TRBJ1-3	few	.	TGTGCCAGCAGTTCTATTAGCTCTGGAAACACCATATATTTT	CASSSISSGNTIYF
TRBV14	13	TRBJ1-1	.	TRBD1	TGTGCCAGCAACATCGGGGGACAGAGTGAAGCTTTCTTT	CASNIGGQSEAFF
TRBV7-9	11	TRBJ2-1	.	.	TGTGCCAGCGGCTTTGATACGAGGGGGTTCTTC	CASGFDTRGFF
TRBV6-1	15	TRBJ1-2	.	.	TGTGCCAGCAGTGAAATCGGACCCTCTAACTATGGCTACACCTTC	CASSEIGPSNYGYTF
TRBV5-1	15	TRBJ2-2	.	TRBD1	TGCGCCAGCAACCCGGGACAGGGAAGGAACGGGGAGCTGTTTTTT	CASNPGQGRNGELFF
TRBV6-2/TRBV6-3	15	TRBJ1-5	.	TRBD1	TGTGCCAGCAGTTATTGGGGACAGGGTTATCAGCCCCAGCATTTT	CASSYWGQGYQPQHF
TRBV24-1	19	TRBJ2-1	.	TRBD2	TGTGCCACCAGTGATACCCCTCACCTGACTAGCGGGAGGGCCGGGGAGCAGTTCTTC	CATSDTPHLTSGRAGEQFF
TRBV6-2/TRBV6-3	12	TRBJ1-1	once	.	TGTGCCAGCAGTTACTCCCCGGGGTCCGCTTTCTTT	CASSYSPGSAFF
TRBV5-6	15	TRBJ2-5	few	TRBD2	TGTGCCAGCAGGAGGGGACTAGCGGTGCAAGAGACCCAGTACTTC	CASRRGLAVQETQYF
TRBV5-4	13	TRBJ2-3	.	.	TGTGCCAGCAGCGTAGCGCGCACAGATACGCAGTATTTT	CASSVARTDTQYF
TRBV9	15	TRBJ2-1	.	TRBD2	TGTGCCAGCAGCGTCAGACTAGCGGGATCGGATGAGCAGTTCTTC	CASSVRLAGSDEQFF
TRBV6-5	15	TRBJ2-2	.	.	TGTGCCAGCAGTTACTCGAAACGGGAAACCGGGGAGCTGTTTTTT	CASSYSKRETGELFF
TRBV3-1	16	TRBJ2-1	.	.	TGTGCCAGCAGCGAAACTACTAGCAGTTCCTACAATGAGCAGTTCTTC	CASSETTSSSYNEQFF
TRBV7-2	12	TRBJ2-3	many	.	TGTGCCAGCAGCAGAACCACAGATACGCAGTATTTT	CASSRTTDTQYF
TRBV18	13	TRBJ1-4	.	.	TGTGCCAGCTCTGGGGGAGTGGCGGAAAAACTGTTTTTT	CASSGGVAEKLFF
TRBV12-3/TRBV12-4	16	TRBJ1-5	.	.	TGTGCCAGCAGCTACAATAGGGGCGGAACAAATCAGCCCCAGCATTTT	CASSYNRGGTNQPQHF
TRBV10-1	13	TRBJ1-1	.	.	TGCGCCAGCAGCGGGACACCGAACACTGAAGCTTTCTTT	CASSGTPNTEAFF
TRBV4-3	13	TRBJ1-1	few	.	TGCGCCAGCAGCCAAGATACCAACACTGAAGCTTTCTTT	CASSQDTNTEAFF
TRBV24-1	13	TRBJ1-2	.	.	TGTGCCACCAGTGATTTTGCCGGAGATGGCTACACCTTC	CATSDFAGDGYTF
TRBV7-8	14	TRBJ2-5	few	.	TGTGCCAGCAGCTTAGGCCAGGGGATTGAGACCCAGTACTTC	CASSLGQGIETQYF
TRBV5-1	17	TRBJ2-7	.	TRBD2	TGCGCCAGCAGCTTGGCTCGTTGGCGGGAGAGCGAGTACGAGCAGTACTTC	CASSLARWRESEYEQYF
TRBV29-1	12	TRBJ1-2	few	.	TGCAGTCATCCGGTGGGGAACTATGGCTACACCTTC	CSHPVGNYGYTF
TRBV3-1	18	TRBJ2-3	few	TRBD2	TGTGCCAGCAGCGTCAGGCCGGGACTAGCGGGAAGTCAGGATACGCAGTATTTT	CASSVRPGLAGSQDTQYF
TRBV18	18	TRBJ1-1	.	.	TGTGCCAGCTCACCGACGTTCGGGGCCTCTCACCTATACACTGAAGCTTTCTTT	CASSPTFGASHLYTEAFF
TRBV7-2	15	TRBJ2-1	.	TRBD2	TGTGCCAGCAGCTCGAGCGGGAGGGGCTACAATGAGCAGTTCTTC	CASSSSGRGYNEQFF
TRBV2	14	TRBJ2-2	.	.	TGTGCCAGCATTCGGGGCAGGAACACCGGGGAGCTGTTTTTT	CASIRGRNTGELFF
TRBV4-3	14	TRBJ2-1	few	TRBD1	TGCGCCAGCAGCCAACACAGGGGTTCCAATGAGCAGTTCTTC	CASSQHRGSNEQFF
TRBV27	14	TRBJ2-5	.	.	TGTGCCAGCAGTTTATTCACAGGGCAAGAGACCCAGTACTTC	CASSLFTGQETQYF
TRBV4-3	17	TRBJ2-1	.	TRBD2	TGCGCCAGCAGCCAAGAATACGAGCGGGAGTCCTACAATGAGCAGTTCTTC	CASSQEYERESYNEQFF
TRBV10-3	16	TRBJ1-1	few	.	TGTGCCATCAGTGAGCGGGGAATTGGGCTGAACACTGAAGCTTTCTTT	CAISERGIGLNTEAFF
TRBV19	16	TRBJ2-3	.	TRBD2	TGTGCCAGTAGTAGGGAAGCGGGAGGGATGCTAGATACGCAGTATTTT	CASSREAGGMLDTQYF
TRBV11-2	13	TRBJ1-5	.	.	TGTGCCAGCAGCTTAGTTGAGGGTCAGCCCCAGCATTTT	CASSLVEGQPQHF
TRBV29-1	14	TRBJ1-2	few	.	TGCAGCGTTGAATTGGGGAACAGGAACTATGGCTACACCTTC	CSVELGNRNYGYTF
TRBV24-1	11	TRBJ2-7	.	.	TGTGCCACCAGTGATTTCCACGAGCAGTACTTC	CATSDFHEQYF
TRBV12-3/TRBV12-4	16	TRBJ2-1	.	.	TGTGCCAGCACCTTATACGGGACTTCCTCCTACAATGAGCAGTTCTTC	CASTLYGTSSYNEQFF
TRBV20-1	14	TRBJ2-3	.	TRBD2	TGCAGTGCTCCCGGATTGGTAGCGGGAGATACGCAGTATTTT	CSAPGLVAGDTQYF
TRBV12-2	17	TRBJ2-1	few	.	TGTGCAAGTCGCTTAGGCCTCCGGTTAGCGGGAGATAATGAGCAGTTCTTC	CASRLGLRLAGDNEQFF
TRBV18	15	TRBJ2-1	few	.	TGTGCCAGCTCACCACCGGGAGCCCCCTGGGATGAGCAGTTCTTC	CASSPPGAPWDEQFF
TRBV6-5	15	TRBJ1-1	few	TRBD1	TGTGCCAGCAGTTACTCACAGGGGGCGGTCACTGAAGCTTTCTTT	CASSYSQGAVTEAFF
TRBV12-3/TRBV12-4	14	TRBJ1-1	.	.	TGTGCCAGCAGTTGGCAAGGGGTTTACACTGAAGCTTTCTTT	CASSWQGVYTEAFF
TRBV28	13	TRBJ1-2	many	.	TGTGCCAGCAGTTTAACGGTGGTAGAGGGCTACACCTTC	CASSLTVVEGYTF
TRBV20-1	15	TRBJ2-7	.	TRBD2	TGCAGTGCTAGACAGAAACTAGCGGGAGCCTACGAGCAGTACTTC	CSARQKLAGAYEQYF
TRBV28	12	TRBJ2-3	once	.	TGTGCCAGCGCGGATGACTCAGATACGCAGTATTTT	CASADDSDTQYF
TRBV6-2/TRBV6-3	14	TRBJ2-1	few	TRBD2	TGTGCCAGCAGGACTAGCGGGAGGACGAATGAGCAGTTCTTC	CASRTSGRTNEQFF
TRBV6-1	15	TRBJ2-5	.	TRBD2	TGTGCCAGCAGTCGCGGGAGGGCACCTAAAGAGACCCAGTACTTC	CASSRGRAPKETQYF
TRBV29-1	14	TRBJ2-3	.	TRBD2	TGCAGCGTTGTTCGAGCGGGAGGGTGGGATACGCAGTATTTT	CSVVRAGGWDTQYF
TRBV12-5	17	TRBJ2-1	.	TRBD1	TGTGCTAGTGGTTTGGCCCTGACAGGGTCAAGCTACAATGAGCAGTTCTTC	CASGLALTGSSYNEQFF
TRBV15	15	TRBJ1-5	.	.	TGTGCCACCAGCAGAGATCCCGCCTCGGTCAGCCCCCAGCATTTT	CATSRDPASVSPQHF